Listed below are T cell receptor beta chains from one sample, sequenced in a study of blood T cell repertoires in COVID-19. This table comes from immunoSEQ multiplex PCR, and its TCRdb copy is limited to in-frame clones, with some not included. The table records hundreds of thousands of clones, 85% to 90% of them present only once. Input material: peripheral blood. Receptors originate from a woman aged 50 to 60 with COVID-19, enrolled during active disease. CDR3s include the opening cysteine and the closing phenylalanine or tryptophan. Each record gives: V gene, CDR3 protein.

V gene: TRBV5-5
CDR3 protein: CASSFTTGRSYEQYF

V gene: TRBV20-1
CDR3 protein: CSASPGVSDTQYF

V gene: TRBV2
CDR3 protein: CASSEALPGGALDEQFF

V gene: TRBV6-2/TRBV6-3
CDR3 protein: CASSLRQGPGNTIYF

V gene: TRBV19
CDR3 protein: CASRAQGPYEQYF

V gene: TRBV14
CDR3 protein: CASSQDLLAGVYEQYF

V gene: TRBV7-2
CDR3 protein: CASSPDRGEGNTIYF

V gene: TRBV2
CDR3 protein: CASSRDSDNEQFF

V gene: TRBV27
CDR3 protein: CASSLRRDQVARFYEQYF

V gene: TRBV6-2/TRBV6-3
CDR3 protein: CASSYSTGKPYNEQFF

V gene: TRBV30
CDR3 protein: CACGLAGHNEQFF

V gene: TRBV6-2/TRBV6-3
CDR3 protein: CASSYRARGREQFF

V gene: TRBV19
CDR3 protein: CASSIAGDGRTYYEQYF

V gene: TRBV18
CDR3 protein: CASSPTGTGAFGYTF

V gene: TRBV3-1/TRBV3-2
CDR3 protein: CASSQEAGSGNTIYF

V gene: TRBV6-5
CDR3 protein: CASKTGYEQYF

V gene: TRBV25-1
CDR3 protein: CASSVPRPGGTDTQYF

V gene: TRBV4-1
CDR3 protein: CASSQDHSGAFSYEQYF

V gene: TRBV29-1
CDR3 protein: CSVGMVRDGYTF

V gene: TRBV5-1
CDR3 protein: CASSFYEGRDEQYF

V gene: TRBV19
CDR3 protein: CASSIRSGSLYEQYF

V gene: TRBV10-3
CDR3 protein: CAISPGQGYNQPQHF

V gene: TRBV7-9
CDR3 protein: CASSPLNTEAFF

V gene: TRBV11-3
CDR3 protein: CASSLGGMNTEAFF

V gene: TRBV24-1
CDR3 protein: CATRDREAEAFF

V gene: TRBV14
CDR3 protein: CASSQVGGYRFYNEQFF

V gene: TRBV4-1
CDR3 protein: CASNTGAVNEKLFF

V gene: TRBV14
CDR3 protein: CASSQVGTSSYYNEQFF

V gene: TRBV7-2
CDR3 protein: CASSLEGGADTQYF

V gene: TRBV4-2
CDR3 protein: CASSLLEGSGPAYEQYF

V gene: TRBV5-5
CDR3 protein: CASSYDRAHEAFF

V gene: TRBV3-1/TRBV3-2
CDR3 protein: CASSWTSGSSYEQYF

V gene: TRBV12-3/TRBV12-4
CDR3 protein: CASCSRGESPLHF

V gene: TRBV7-2
CDR3 protein: CASSLDGRMVSVGNEQFF

V gene: TRBV18
CDR3 protein: CASSPRRNYGYTF

V gene: TRBV11-2
CDR3 protein: CASSLGLAGPLSDEQYF

V gene: TRBV18
CDR3 protein: CASSPWQAYNEQFF

V gene: TRBV12-3/TRBV12-4
CDR3 protein: CASSRDRYTEAFF

V gene: TRBV2
CDR3 protein: CASRYSGNTIYF

V gene: TRBV19
CDR3 protein: CASSSGTGGAYEQYF

V gene: TRBV12-5
CDR3 protein: CASGLVRRHNEQFF

V gene: TRBV30
CDR3 protein: CAWSVQGARGYTF

V gene: TRBV4-2
CDR3 protein: CASSRLAGDRDTQYF

V gene: TRBV6-1
CDR3 protein: CASGEGGTRAEAFF

V gene: TRBV5-3
CDR3 protein: CARSRCTPGQPYEQYF

V gene: TRBV12-5
CDR3 protein: CASGLDGTGVSPLHF

V gene: TRBV10-2
CDR3 protein: CASSEWRRNQPQHF

V gene: TRBV29-1
CDR3 protein: CSVSRGGLDTEAFF

V gene: TRBV18
CDR3 protein: CASSPTTTSGRPYEQYF

V gene: TRBV11-2
CDR3 protein: CASSPRPGTGGETQYF

V gene: TRBV5-1
CDR3 protein: CASSLAYRGPNTEAFF

V gene: TRBV4-3
CDR3 protein: CASSQTGTGYEQYF